The present T cell receptor (beta chain) was sequenced within a study of blood T cell repertoires in COVID-19. Study at large: There were acute and convalescent COVID-19 samples, and they came from the United States, Italy and Spain.

Using immunoSEQ multiplex PCR, the repertoire was profiled, and TCRdb retains in-frame clones only, with some absent. The sample yields 250,000 to 300,000 clones, 70% to 90% seen once. V was cut by 6 bases and J by 7 bases, with 15 bases left in between. This CDR3 has 13 residues. CDR1 and CDR2 from the germline V gene are MDHEN and SYDVKM. Sequenced input: peripheral blood. The source is a man aged 18-30 years with active or convalescent COVID-19. The chain carries TRBV28 and TRBJ1-2, with D tentatively TRBD1 (6 bases). CDR3 residues: CASRLRGGRGYTF. The CDR3 DNA sequence: TGTGCCAGCAGGCTGCGGGGGGGCCGTGGCTACACCTTC.